This entry is about one T cell receptor beta chain. A read error may account for a junction end that differs from germline. The CDR3 runs to 14 residues. Germline values: CDR1 SGHRS, CDR2 YFSETQ. Through a sample-barcoded 5' primer and a J-beta primer mix, a second PCR was run for about 7 to 12 cycles. Carrying 12 random nucleotides, a template-switch adaptor labeled each individual cDNA molecule. MiXCR, applied by TCRdb to the 5' RACE reads, yields one record per CDR3 protein. The top ten hold around 13% of the sample, which has 950,000 to 1,200,000 distinct CDR3 sequences, around two fifths seen once. The authors drew 7.5 to 10 milliliters of peripheral blood from each donor. Researchers isolated at least 6 million PBMCs per sample. These data belong to a study of blood T cells in healthy people across ages.

This chain links TRBV5-1 with TRBJ2-3; a weak D match, TRBD2 (5 bases). This receptor was identified in a man aged 18 to 29 in good health. The sample taken for sequencing was blood. DNA for the CDR3: TGCGCCGGCAGCACCCGGGGAGGCACAGATACGCAGTATTTT. Amino acid sequence: CAGSTRGGTDTQYF.